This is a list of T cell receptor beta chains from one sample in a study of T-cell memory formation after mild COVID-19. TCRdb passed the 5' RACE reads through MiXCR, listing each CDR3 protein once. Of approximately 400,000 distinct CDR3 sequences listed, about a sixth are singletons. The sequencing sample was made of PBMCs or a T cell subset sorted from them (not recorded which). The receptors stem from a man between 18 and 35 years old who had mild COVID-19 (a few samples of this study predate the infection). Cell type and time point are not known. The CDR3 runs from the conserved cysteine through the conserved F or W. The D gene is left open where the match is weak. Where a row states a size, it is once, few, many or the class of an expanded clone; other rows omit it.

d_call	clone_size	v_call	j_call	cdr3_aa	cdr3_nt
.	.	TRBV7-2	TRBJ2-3	CASSPRAQGLTDTQYF	TGTGCCAGCAGCCCTAGAGCTCAGGGGCTCACAGATACGCAGTATTTT
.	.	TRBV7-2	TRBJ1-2	CASSLGPNIGGYTF	TGTGCCAGCAGCTTAGGACCAAATATTGGTGGCTACACCTTC
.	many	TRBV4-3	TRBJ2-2	CASSQEAVWGAGELFF	TGCGCCAGCAGCCAAGAAGCAGTATGGGGGGCCGGGGAGCTGTTTTTT
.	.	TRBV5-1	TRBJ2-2	CASSRTLDSANTGELFF	TGCGCCAGCAGCCGGACCTTGGACAGTGCGAACACCGGGGAGCTGTTTTTT
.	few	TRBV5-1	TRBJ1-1	CASGPYKNTEAFF	TGCGCCAGCGGCCCGTACAAGAACACTGAAGCTTTCTTT
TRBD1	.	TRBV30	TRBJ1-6	CAWGTGTGYNSPLHF	TGTGCCTGGGGTACCGGGACAGGGTATAATTCACCCCTCCACTTT
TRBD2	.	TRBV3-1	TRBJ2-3	CASRNSGGSTDTQYF	TGTGCCAGCAGGAATAGCGGGGGGTCCACAGATACGCAGTATTTT
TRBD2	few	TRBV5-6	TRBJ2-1	CASSIPGGPGYNEQFF	TGTGCCAGCAGCATACCGGGGGGGCCGGGGTACAATGAGCAGTTCTTC
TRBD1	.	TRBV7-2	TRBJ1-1	CASSQTGTIEAFF	TGTGCCAGCAGCCAGACAGGGACCATTGAAGCTTTCTTT
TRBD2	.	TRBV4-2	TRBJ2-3	CASSHHLAGSTDTQYF	TGTGCCAGCAGCCACCATCTAGCGGGGAGCACAGATACGCAGTATTTT
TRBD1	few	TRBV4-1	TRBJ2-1	CASSQLDRGDSEQFF	TGCGCCAGCAGCCAACTCGACAGGGGCGACAGTGAGCAGTTCTTC
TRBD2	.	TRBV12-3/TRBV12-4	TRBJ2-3	CASSTQWGGYTDTQYF	TGTGCCAGCAGTACCCAGTGGGGGGGATACACAGATACGCAGTATTTT
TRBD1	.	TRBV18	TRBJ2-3	CASSLGDSDYTDTQYF	TGTGCCAGCTCACTAGGGGACAGCGATTACACAGATACGCAGTATTTT
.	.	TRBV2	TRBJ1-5	CASSETWSQRQPQHF	TGTGCCAGCAGTGAAACGTGGTCCCAGCGCCAGCCCCAGCATTTT
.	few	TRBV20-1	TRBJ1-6	CSARPRAISSYNSPLHF	TGCAGTGCAAGGCCCAGGGCCATCAGCTCCTATAATTCACCCCTCCACTTT
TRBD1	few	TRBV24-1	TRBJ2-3	CATSVGTGRADTQYF	TGTGCCACCAGTGTTGGGACAGGGCGAGCAGATACGCAGTATTTT